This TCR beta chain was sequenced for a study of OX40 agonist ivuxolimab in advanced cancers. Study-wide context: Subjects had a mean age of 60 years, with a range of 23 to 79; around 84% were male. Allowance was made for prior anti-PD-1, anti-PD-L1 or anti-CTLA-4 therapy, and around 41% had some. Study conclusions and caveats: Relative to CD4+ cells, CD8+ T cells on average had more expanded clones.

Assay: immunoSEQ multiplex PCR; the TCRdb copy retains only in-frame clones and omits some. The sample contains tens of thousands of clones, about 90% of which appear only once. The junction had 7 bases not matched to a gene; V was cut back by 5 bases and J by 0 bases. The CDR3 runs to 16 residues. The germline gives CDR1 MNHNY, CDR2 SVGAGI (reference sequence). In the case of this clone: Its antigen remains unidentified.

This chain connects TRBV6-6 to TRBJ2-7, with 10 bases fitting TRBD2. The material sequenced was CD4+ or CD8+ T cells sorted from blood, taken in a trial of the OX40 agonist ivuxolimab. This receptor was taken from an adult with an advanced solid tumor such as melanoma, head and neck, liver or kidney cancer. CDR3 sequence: CASSQTSGMSSYEQYF. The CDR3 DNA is TGTGCCAGCAGTCAAACTAGCGGGATGAGCTCCTACGAGCAGTACTTC.